A selection of T cell receptor beta chains follows, all from one sample in a study of breast tumors, draining lymph nodes, adjacent tissues. One entry per CDR3 protein results from TCRdb running MiXCR on the multiplex PCR reads. The sample contains under 350,000 distinct CDR3 sequences, around 30% of which appear only once. The sample taken for sequencing was axillary lymph node tissue. The receptors shown here come from a female donor with breast cancer. Some clones in this sample may be carry-over from other donors' samples. The CDR3 runs from the conserved cysteine through the conserved F or W. The D gene is left open where the match is weak. Size is stated for part of the rows, as once, few or many counts, or as a class when the clone is expanded.

V gene,clone size,D gene,J gene,CDR3 DNA,CDR3 protein
TRBV5-1,once,-,TRBJ2-2,TGCGCCAGCAGCTTGCAGGGGGGAAACACCGGGGAGCTGTTTTTT,CASSLQGGNTGELFF
TRBV3-1,many,TRBD1,TRBJ2-7,TGTGCCAGCAGCCAGGGGGACAGGGAAGGAGGTAATTACTACGAGCAGTACTTC,CASSQGDREGGNYYEQYF
TRBV2,many,-,TRBJ1-5,TGTGCCAGCACCCCGCCGGGGGGGCGAGGTCAGCCCCAGCATTTT,CASTPPGGRGQPQHF
TRBV11-3,-,-,TRBJ2-3,TGTGCCAGCCAAGACGTTAACACAGATACGCAGTATTTT,CASQDVNTDTQYF
TRBV24-1,-,TRBD2,TRBJ2-6,TGTGCCACCAGTGATGCGGAACCGGGACTAGCGGGTCCGCCTAATTCGGCCAACGTCCTGACTTTC,CATSDAEPGLAGPPNSANVLTF
TRBV5-1,many,-,TRBJ2-1,TGCGCCAGCAGCTTGGCCCCGGGCTACAATGAGCAGTTCTTC,CASSLAPGYNEQFF
TRBV12-5,once,-,TRBJ2-4,TGTGCTAGTGGTTTCGGGGTCAGTACACAGTACTTC,CASGFGVSTQYF
TRBV12-3/TRBV12-4,many,-,TRBJ2-5,TGTGCCAGCAGTTTAAGCCCCTTTAAGCTGCGGAGGCCTTCTGAGACCCAGTACTTC,CASSLSPFKLRRPSETQYF
TRBV19,many,-,TRBJ2-7,TGTGCCAGTAGTCTAGGCGGAGGGGGCCTCTACGAGCAGTACTTC,CASSLGGGGLYEQYF
TRBV10-3,few,TRBD2,TRBJ2-3,TGTGCCATCAGTGAGTCAAGGAAGGCGGGAGGAGTTTCAGATACGCGGTATTTT,CAISESRKAGGVSDTRYF
TRBV2,many,-,TRBJ2-3,TGTGCCAGCTATGGGGGCATAGATACGCAGTATTTT,CASYGGIDTQYF
TRBV12-3/TRBV12-4,many,-,TRBJ2-2,TGTGCCAGCAGTTTGGCAGGGTATAAGGGGGAGCTGTTTTTT,CASSLAGYKGELFF
TRBV6-5,many,-,TRBJ1-4,TGTGCCAGCAGCCCCGGCAGGGACGGAGAAAAACTGTTTTTT,CASSPGRDGEKLFF
TRBV30,-,-,TRBJ2-1,TGTGCCTGGAGTCCCCATCGGAGCCCCTACAATGAGCAGTTCTTC,CAWSPHRSPYNEQFF
TRBV29-1,many,-,TRBJ2-5,TGCAGCGTCGAATTGGGCCCCCTGGAGACCCAGTACTTC,CSVELGPLETQYF
TRBV28,few,-,TRBJ2-1,TGTGCCAGCAGTTTCCTAGCAAGCGGGCCGGTAAACAATGAGCAGTTCTTC,CASSFLASGPVNNEQFF
TRBV3-1,few,TRBD2,TRBJ2-5,TGTGCCAGCAGCCAAGAGGGACGGATAGCGGGGGGAGAGACCCAGTACTTC,CASSQEGRIAGGETQYF
TRBV29-1,many,-,TRBJ2-7,TGCAGCGTTGAACGGATGGGGTCCGAGCAGTACTTC,CSVERMGSEQYF
TRBV7-2,many,-,TRBJ2-3,TGTGCCAGCAGCTTCATCCTCGCCGGGGGCACAGATACGCAGTATTTT,CASSFILAGGTDTQYF
TRBV5-6,many,-,TRBJ2-7,TGTGCCAGCAGCGTAGACTTGTCTTCCTACGAGCAGTACTTC,CASSVDLSSYEQYF
TRBV7-9,-,TRBD1,TRBJ1-5,TGTACCAGCAGCCTTGGGACAGGGTCGAATCAGCCCCAGCATTTT,CTSSLGTGSNQPQHF
TRBV6-1,-,TRBD2,TRBJ2-7,TGTGCCAGCAGTGCGGCTAGCGGGAGTAAAGATTACGAGCAGTACTTC,CASSAASGSKDYEQYF
TRBV7-2,many,-,TRBJ2-1,TGTGCCAGCAGCTTGAAGAGTGGGAGTGAGCAGTTCTTC,CASSLKSGSEQFF
TRBV6-6,-,TRBD2,TRBJ2-1,TGTGCCAGCAGTCTTGGCCCGGGACTAGCGGGGGCCTACAATGAGCAGTTCTTC,CASSLGPGLAGAYNEQFF
TRBV7-9,many,TRBD2,TRBJ2-1,TGTGCCAGCAGCCAAATAACTAGCGGGAGAACCTACAATGAGCAGTTCTTC,CASSQITSGRTYNEQFF
TRBV10-3,many,-,TRBJ2-7,TGTGCCATCAGTGACACTAGCAAAAGCTCCTACGAGCAGTACTTC,CAISDTSKSSYEQYF
TRBV30,-,-,TRBJ1-2,TGTGCCTGGAGGGTAGACTCCCCTGAGGGCTACACCTTC,CAWRVDSPEGYTF
TRBV6-5,many,TRBD1,TRBJ1-6,TGTGCCAGCAGTCTTTCTTCAGGGGGCGGTTCACCCCTCCACTTT,CASSLSSGGGSPLHF
TRBV19,many,-,TRBJ1-5,TGTGCCAGTAGTATCGGGCCAACCAATCAGCCCCAGCATTTT,CASSIGPTNQPQHF
TRBV7-2,many,TRBD2,TRBJ2-3,TGTGCCAGCAGCTTAAGGCGGACTAGCGGGAGGGCCCGCACAGATACGCAGTATTTT,CASSLRRTSGRARTDTQYF
TRBV7-3,many,TRBD1,TRBJ2-3,TGTGCCAGCAGCCCCCGGGACAGGGAAACAGATACGCAGTATTTT,CASSPRDRETDTQYF
TRBV7-9,once,TRBD1,TRBJ2-2,TGTGCCAGCAGCTTTGAGATATCCGTGGGGACAGGGGGCGCGGGCGGGGAGCTGTTTTTT,CASSFEISVGTGGAGGELFF
TRBV2,many,-,TRBJ1-5,TGTGCCAGCAGTGAACATCTTAGGGAGCCCCAGCATTTT,CASSEHLREPQHF
TRBV12-3/TRBV12-4,once,TRBD1,TRBJ2-2,TGTGCCAGCAGTACGGGACAGCCGGACACCGGGGAGCTGTTTTTT,CASSTGQPDTGELFF
TRBV9,-,-,TRBJ2-1,TGTGCCAGCAGCGCCAGGACTGGGCCCCGAGAGCAGTTCTTC,CASSARTGPREQFF
TRBV24-1,many,TRBD1,TRBJ1-2,TGTGCCACCAGTAACAGGGGCCTTCCTGGGTACACCTTC,CATSNRGLPGYTF